This TCR beta chain was identified during a study of OX40 agonist ivuxolimab in advanced cancers. Germline CDR1 reads MNHEY; CDR2 reads SMNVEV (reference sequence). The V gene lost 2 bases and the J gene lost 1 base, with 14 bases spanning the gap. This CDR3 is built from 16 residues. Profiled with immunoSEQ multiplex PCR; TCRdb holds only in-frame clones, not every one. This table holds under 70,000 clones, 80% to 90% found once. General study results and limits: Expansion of clones was among the lowest in partial responders at 0.1-3.0 mg/kg. In the expanded peripheral T cells, antigen specificity was never determined. CD8+ T cells showed, on average, more clonal expansion than CD4+ cells.

Concerning this clone itself: Its specificity is not known.

Specimen: CD4+ or CD8+ T cells sorted from blood, collected in a trial of the OX40 agonist ivuxolimab. This sequence originates from an adult with an advanced solid tumor such as melanoma, head and neck, liver or kidney cancer. The rearrangement links TRBV27 to TRBJ1-1; D is possibly TRBD1 (5 bases). CDR3 in amino acids: CASSLLPGQGNTEAFF. The CDR3 nucleotides are TGTGCCAGCAGTTTACTTCCGGGGCAGGGGAACACTGAAGCTTTCTTT.